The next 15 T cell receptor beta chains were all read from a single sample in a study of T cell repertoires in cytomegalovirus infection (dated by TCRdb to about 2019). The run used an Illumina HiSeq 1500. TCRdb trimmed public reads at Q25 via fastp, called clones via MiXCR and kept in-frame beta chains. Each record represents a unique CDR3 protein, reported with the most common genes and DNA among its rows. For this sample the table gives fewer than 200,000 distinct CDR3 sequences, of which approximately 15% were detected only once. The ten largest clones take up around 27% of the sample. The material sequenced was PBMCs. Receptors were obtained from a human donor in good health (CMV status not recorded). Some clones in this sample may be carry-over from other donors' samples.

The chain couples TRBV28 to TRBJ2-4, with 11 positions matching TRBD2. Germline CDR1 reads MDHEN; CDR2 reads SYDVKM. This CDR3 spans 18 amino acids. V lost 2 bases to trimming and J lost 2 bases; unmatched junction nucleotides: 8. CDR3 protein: CASSLTSGRSATKNIQYF. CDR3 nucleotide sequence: TGTGCCAGCAGTTTAACTAGCGGGAGATCGGCGACCAAAAACATTCAGTACTTC. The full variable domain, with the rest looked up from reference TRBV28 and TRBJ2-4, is DVKVTQSSRYLVKRTGEKVFLECVQDMDHENMFWYRQDPGLGLRLIYFSYDVKMKEKGDIPEGYSVSREKKERFSLILESASTNQTSMYLCASSLTSGRSATKNIQYFGAGTRLSVL.

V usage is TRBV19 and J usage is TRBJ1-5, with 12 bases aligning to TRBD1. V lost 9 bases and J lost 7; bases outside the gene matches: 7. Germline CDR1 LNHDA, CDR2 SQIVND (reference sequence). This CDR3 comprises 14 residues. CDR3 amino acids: CASRDRGQGQPQHF. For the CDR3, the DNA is TGTGCCAGCCGGGACAGGGGGCAAGGGCAGCCCCAGCATTTT.

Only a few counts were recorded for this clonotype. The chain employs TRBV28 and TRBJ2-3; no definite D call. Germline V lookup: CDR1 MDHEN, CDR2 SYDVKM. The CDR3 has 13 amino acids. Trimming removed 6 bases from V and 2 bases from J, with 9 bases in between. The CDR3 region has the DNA TGTGCCAGCAGCCCCGCCATCACAGATACGCAGTATTTT. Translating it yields CASSPAITDTQYF.

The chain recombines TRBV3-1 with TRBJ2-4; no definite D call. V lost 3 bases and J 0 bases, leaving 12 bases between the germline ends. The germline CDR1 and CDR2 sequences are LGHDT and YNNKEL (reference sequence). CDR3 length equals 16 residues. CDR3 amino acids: CASSHFATVAKNIQYF. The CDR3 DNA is TGTGCCAGCAGCCATTTCGCCACTGTAGCCAAAAACATTCAGTACTTC.

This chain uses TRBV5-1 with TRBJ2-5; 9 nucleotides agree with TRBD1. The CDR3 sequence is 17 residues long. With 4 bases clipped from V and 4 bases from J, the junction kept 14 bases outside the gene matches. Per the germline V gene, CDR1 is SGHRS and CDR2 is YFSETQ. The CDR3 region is CASSRIVKQGAGETQYF. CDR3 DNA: TGCGCCAGCAGCCGTATAGTAAAACAGGGGGCTGGAGAGACCCAGTACTTC. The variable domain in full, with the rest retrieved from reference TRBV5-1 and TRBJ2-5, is KAGVTQTPRYLIKTRGQQVTLSCSPISGHRSVSWYQQTPGQGLQFLFEYFSETQRNKGNFPGRFSGRQFSNSRSEMNVSTLELGDSALYLCASSRIVKQGAGETQYFGPGTRLLVL.

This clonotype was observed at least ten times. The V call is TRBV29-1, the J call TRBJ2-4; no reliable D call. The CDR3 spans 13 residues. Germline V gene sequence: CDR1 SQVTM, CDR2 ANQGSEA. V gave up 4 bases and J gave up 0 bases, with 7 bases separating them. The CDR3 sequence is CSVGWEAKNIQYF. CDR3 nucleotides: TGCAGCGTTGGGTGGGAAGCCAAAAACATTCAGTACTTC. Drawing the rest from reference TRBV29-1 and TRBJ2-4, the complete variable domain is SAVISQKPSRDICQRGTSLTIQCQVDSQVTMMFWYRQQPGQSLTLIATANQGSEATYESGFVIDKFPISRPNLTFSTLTVSNMSPEDSSIYLCSVGWEAKNIQYFGAGTRLSVL.

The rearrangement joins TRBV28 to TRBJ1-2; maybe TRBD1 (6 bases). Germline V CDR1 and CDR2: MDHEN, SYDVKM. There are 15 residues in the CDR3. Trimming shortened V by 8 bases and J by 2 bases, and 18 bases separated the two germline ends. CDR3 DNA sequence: TGTGCCAGCCTGATCCGGGGGCAGGGGAACTATGGCTACACCTTC. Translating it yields CASLIRGQGNYGYTF.

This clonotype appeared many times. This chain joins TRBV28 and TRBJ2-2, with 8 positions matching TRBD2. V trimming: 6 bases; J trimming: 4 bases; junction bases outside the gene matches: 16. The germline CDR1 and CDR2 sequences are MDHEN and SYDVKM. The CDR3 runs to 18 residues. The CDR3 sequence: CASSSLDRIAGITGELFF. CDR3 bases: TGTGCCAGCAGCTCCCTAGATAGGATAGCGGGGATCACCGGGGAGCTGTTTTTT.

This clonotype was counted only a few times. CDR3 in amino acids: CSASSPQQNYGYTF. The CDR3 DNA is TGCAGTGCTAGTTCCCCACAGCAGAACTATGGCTACACCTTC. The genes are TRBV20-1 and TRBJ1-2; D is ambiguous. Trimming stripped 3 bases from V and 2 bases from J, with 13 bases between. The CDR3 covers 14 residues. Germline CDR1 is DFQATT and CDR2 is SNEGSKA (reference sequence).

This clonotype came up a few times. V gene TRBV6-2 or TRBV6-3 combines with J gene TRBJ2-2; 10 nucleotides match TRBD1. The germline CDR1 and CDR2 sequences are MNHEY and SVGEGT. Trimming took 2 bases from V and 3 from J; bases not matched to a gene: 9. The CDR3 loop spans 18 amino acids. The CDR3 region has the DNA TGTGCCAGCAGTTACCCCCGAGACAGGGGGCCGGACACCGGGGAGCTGTTTTTT. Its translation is CASSYPRDRGPDTGELFF.

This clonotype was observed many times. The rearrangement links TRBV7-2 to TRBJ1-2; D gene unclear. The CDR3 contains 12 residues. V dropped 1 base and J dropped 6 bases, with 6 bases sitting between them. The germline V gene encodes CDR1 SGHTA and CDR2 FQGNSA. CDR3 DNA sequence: TGTGCCAGCAGCTTAGTAGCAGATGGCTACACCTTC. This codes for CASSLVADGYTF. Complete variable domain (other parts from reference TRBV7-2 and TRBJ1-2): GAGVSQSPSNKVTEKGKDVELRCDPISGHTALYWYRQSLGQGLEFLIYFQGNSAPDKSGLPSDRFSAERTGGSVSTLTIQRTQQEDSAVYLCASSLVADGYTFGSGTRLTVV.

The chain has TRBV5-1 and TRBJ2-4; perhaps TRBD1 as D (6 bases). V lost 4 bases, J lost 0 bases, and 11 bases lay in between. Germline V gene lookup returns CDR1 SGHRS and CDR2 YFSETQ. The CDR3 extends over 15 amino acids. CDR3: CASSPGTLAKNIQYF. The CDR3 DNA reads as TGCGCCAGCAGCCCCGGGACACTAGCCAAAAACATTCAGTACTTC. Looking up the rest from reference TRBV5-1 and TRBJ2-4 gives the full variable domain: KAGVTQTPRYLIKTRGQQVTLSCSPISGHRSVSWYQQTPGQGLQFLFEYFSETQRNKGNFPGRFSGRQFSNSRSEMNVSTLELGDSALYLCASSPGTLAKNIQYFGAGTRLSVL.

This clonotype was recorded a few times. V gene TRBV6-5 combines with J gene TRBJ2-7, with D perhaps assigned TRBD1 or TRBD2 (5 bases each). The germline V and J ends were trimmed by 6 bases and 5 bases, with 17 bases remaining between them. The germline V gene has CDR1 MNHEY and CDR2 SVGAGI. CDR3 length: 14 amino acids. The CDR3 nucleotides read TGTGCCAGCAGGACGGTGAGGGGAAGGAACGAGCAGTACTTC. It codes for CASRTVRGRNEQYF.

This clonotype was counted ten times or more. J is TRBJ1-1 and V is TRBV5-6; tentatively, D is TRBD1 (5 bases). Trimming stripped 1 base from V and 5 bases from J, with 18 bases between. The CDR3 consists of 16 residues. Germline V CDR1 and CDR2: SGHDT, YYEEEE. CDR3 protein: CASSLLGREDGTEAFF. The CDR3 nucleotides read TGTGCCAGCAGCTTGCTTGGCAGGGAAGATGGGACTGAAGCTTTCTTT.

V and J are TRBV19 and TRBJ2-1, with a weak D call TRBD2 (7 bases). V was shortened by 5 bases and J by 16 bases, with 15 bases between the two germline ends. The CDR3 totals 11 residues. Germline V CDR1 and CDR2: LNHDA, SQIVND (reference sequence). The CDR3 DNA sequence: TGTGCCAGTAGTGCTGGAGGGGGGGTTTTCTTC. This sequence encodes CASSAGGGVFF. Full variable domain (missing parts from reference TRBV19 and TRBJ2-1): DGGITQSPKYLFRKEGQNVTLSCEQNLNHDAMYWYRQDPGQGLRLIYYSQIVNDFQKGDIAEGYSVSREKKESFPLTVTSAQKNPTAFYLCASSAGGGVFFGPGTRLTVL.